Listed below are T cell receptor beta chains from one sample, sequenced in a study of T-cell reconstitution after alpha-beta-depleted transplantation in children. TCRdb itself ran the PCR reads through MiXCR, one entry per CDR3 protein. The repertoire consists of 200,000 to 250,000 distinct CDR3 sequences, with more than 7.5% occurring once and the leading ten covering 5.1%. Sequencing used PBMCs from the stem cell graft donor, obtained from the stem cell graft. Receptor source: a human donor who donated a stem cell graft to a child with SCID. Each CDR3 is given with its conserved first and last residue. A D gene is named only where the DNA matches it firmly. Clone sizes are given selectively: once, few, many, or a class where the clone is expanded.

>TRBD1|TRBJ2-3|many|TRBV4-1
CASSPGDRGASTDTQYF
TGCGCCAGCAGCCCGGGGGACAGGGGGGCTAGCACAGATACGCAGTATTTT
>NA|TRBJ2-5|many|TRBV5-1
CASSLAGGGETQYF
TGCGCCAGCAGCTTGGCCGGTGGGGGAGAGACCCAGTACTTC
>NA|TRBJ1-4|many|TRBV6-5
CASSSSRAQLEKLFF
TGTGCCAGCAGTTCCTCCCGGGCCCAATTAGAAAAACTGTTTTTT
>TRBD1|TRBJ1-2|many|TRBV4-1
CASSQAIRRTGNHYGYTF
TGCGCCAGCAGCCAAGCAATTAGGAGGACAGGGAACCACTATGGCTACACCTTC
>TRBD2|TRBJ2-1|NA|TRBV20-1
CSVGGEYNEQFF
TGCAGTGTCGGGGGGGAATACAATGAGCAGTTCTTC
>NA|TRBJ2-7|many|TRBV5-1
CASSLAGTPNYEQYF
TGCGCCAGCAGCTTGGCCGGGACACCTAACTACGAGCAGTACTTC
>NA|TRBJ2-2|many|TRBV28
CASSLRGLRTGELFF
TGTGCCAGCAGCCTCAGGGGTCTTCGAACCGGGGAGCTGTTTTTT
>NA|TRBJ1-1|many|TRBV18
CASSGRGKNTEAFF
TGTGCCAGCTCGGGACGGGGGAAGAACACTGAAGCTTTCTTT
>NA|TRBJ2-1|many|TRBV5-4
CASSLDRAEQFF
TGTGCCAGCAGCTTGGACAGAGCTGAGCAGTTCTTC
>TRBD1|TRBJ1-2|few|TRBV5-1
CASSLGDRVSGYTF
TGCGCCAGCAGCTTGGGTGACAGGGTTTCGGGCTACACCTTC
>NA|TRBJ2-2|NA|TRBV7-6
CASTPRGTAANTGELFF
TGTGCCAGCACCCCTCGTGGTACGGCGGCGAACACCGGGGAGCTGTTTTTT
>TRBD1|TRBJ1-1|NA|TRBV5-1
CASSWGQGEAFF
TGCGCCAGCAGCTGGGGACAGGGTGAAGCTTTCTTT
>NA|TRBJ2-7|many|TRBV10-3
CAIKEGLGYEQYF
TGTGCCATCAAGGAGGGATTGGGCTACGAGCAGTACTTC
>NA|TRBJ1-5|many|TRBV19
CASWTGTGSNQPQHF
TGTGCCAGTTGGACGGGAACGGGTAGCAATCAGCCCCAGCATTTT
>NA|TRBJ1-6|many|TRBV20-1
CSAPALGAPLHF
TGCAGTGCTCCCGCCTTGGGGGCTCCCCTCCACTTT
>NA|TRBJ1-4|NA|TRBV7-9
CASSLAGGKEKLFF
TGTGCCAGCAGCTTAGCAGGGGGGAAAGAAAAACTGTTTTTT
>NA|TRBJ1-6|NA|TRBV10-2
CASSEPAEGNSPLHF
TGCGCCAGCAGCGAGCCGGCCGAGGGTAATTCACCCCTCCACTTT
>NA|TRBJ1-5|once|TRBV4-2
CASSQEDQPQHF
TGTGCCAGCAGCCAAGAGGATCAGCCCCAGCATTTT
>NA|TRBJ2-3|many|TRBV20-1
CSARDPGAGTDTQYF
TGCAGTGCTAGAGATCCGGGGGCGGGCACAGATACGCAGTATTTT
>NA|TRBJ1-1|many|TRBV24-1
CATSGAEAGTEAFF
TGTGCCACCAGCGGAGCCGAGGCGGGCACTGAAGCTTTCTTT
>NA|TRBJ1-4|many|TRBV15
CATSKGPDEKLFF
TGTGCCACCAGCAAGGGACCGGATGAAAAACTGTTTTTT
>NA|TRBJ1-1|many|TRBV15
CATSRDLKGEAFF
TGTGCCACCAGCAGAGACCTGAAAGGTGAAGCTTTCTTT
>TRBD1|TRBJ2-3|many|TRBV5-4
CASSFPEQGAREDTQYF
TGTGCCAGCAGCTTCCCCGAACAGGGGGCGCGGGAAGATACGCAGTATTTT
>TRBD1|TRBJ1-1|many|TRBV7-9
CASTGGKGQDNTEAFF
TGTGCCAGCACCGGGGGGAAGGGACAGGACAACACTGAAGCTTTCTTT
>NA|TRBJ2-7|many|TRBV7-2
CASSLAVTAYEQYF
TGTGCCAGCAGCTTAGCGGTCACAGCCTACGAGCAGTACTTC
>NA|TRBJ1-3|many|TRBV28
CASRTTGMRLGNTIYF
TGTGCCAGCAGGACCACAGGGATGCGCCTCGGAAACACCATATATTTT
>TRBD2|TRBJ2-5|many|TRBV7-2
CASRRGVWETQYF
TGTGCCAGCCGCCGGGGGGTCTGGGAGACCCAGTACTTC
>NA|TRBJ2-7|many|TRBV20-1
CSARDPILGAGEQYF
TGCAGTGCTAGAGACCCTATATTGGGGGCGGGGGAGCAGTACTTC
>NA|TRBJ2-7|NA|TRBV9
CASSPGGSWEQYF
TGTGCCAGCAGCCCCGGGGGCTCGTGGGAGCAGTACTTC
>NA|TRBJ2-5|many|TRBV9
CASSLRGQETQYF
TGTGCCAGCAGCTTACGGGGCCAAGAGACCCAGTACTTC
>NA|TRBJ2-7|NA|TRBV10-1
CASSRRLANDEQYF
TGCGCCAGCAGCCGCCGCCTAGCGAACGACGAGCAGTACTTC
>NA|TRBJ2-7|many|TRBV5-1
CASRRAEYYEQYF
TGCGCCAGCAGGCGGGCAGAATACTACGAGCAGTACTTC
>TRBD2|TRBJ2-2|NA|TRBV25-1
CASSGGGLLNTGELFF
TGTGCCAGCAGTGGGGGGGGACTCCTAAACACCGGGGAGCTGTTTTTT
>TRBD1|TRBJ1-4|many|TRBV7-6
CASSQTGKLFF
TGTGCCAGCAGCCAGACAGGGAAGCTGTTTTTT
>TRBD1|TRBJ1-6|many|TRBV4-1
CASSQDGTGVNNSPLHF
TGCGCCAGCAGCCAAGATGGGACAGGGGTTAATAATTCACCCCTCCACTTT
>NA|TRBJ1-2|many|TRBV27
CASSLRPDRISNYGYTF
TGTGCCAGCAGTTTGCGTCCGGACAGAATATCGAACTATGGCTACACCTTC
>TRBD1|TRBJ1-2|many|TRBV3-1
CASSSLTGENGGYTF
TGTGCCAGCAGCTCACTTACAGGGGAAAACGGGGGCTACACCTTC
>NA|TRBJ2-4|many|TRBV6-1
CASSDGALAKNIQYF
TGTGCCAGCAGTGATGGGGCACTAGCCAAAAACATTCAGTACTTC
>NA|TRBJ2-5|many|TRBV5-1
CASSLEVGVETQYF
TGCGCCAGCAGCTTGGAGGTAGGGGTAGAGACCCAGTACTTC
>TRBD1|TRBJ1-4|NA|TRBV6-1
CASSAYDRGNEKLFF
TGTGCCAGCAGTGCATATGACAGGGGTAATGAAAAACTGTTTTTT
>NA|TRBJ1-3|many|TRBV5-1
CASSLGDGGPGNTIYF
TGCGCCAGCAGCCTTGGGGACGGGGGCCCTGGAAACACCATATATTTT
>NA|TRBJ2-3|many|TRBV20-1
CSALRTRTSTDTQYF
TGCAGTGCCCTTCGGACACGGACCAGCACAGATACGCAGTATTTT